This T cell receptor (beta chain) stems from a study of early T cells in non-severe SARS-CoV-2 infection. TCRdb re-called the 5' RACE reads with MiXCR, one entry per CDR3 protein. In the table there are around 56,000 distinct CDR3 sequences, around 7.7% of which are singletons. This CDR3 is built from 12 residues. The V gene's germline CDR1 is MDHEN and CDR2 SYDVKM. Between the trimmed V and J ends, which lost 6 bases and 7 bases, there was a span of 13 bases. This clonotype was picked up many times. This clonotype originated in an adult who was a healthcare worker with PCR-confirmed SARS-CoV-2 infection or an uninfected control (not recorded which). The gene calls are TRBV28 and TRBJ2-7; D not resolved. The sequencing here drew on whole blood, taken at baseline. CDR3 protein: CASSWGIREQYF. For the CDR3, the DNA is TGTGCCAGCAGCTGGGGTATCCGGGAGCAGTACTTC.